This paragraph covers one T cell receptor beta chain sequence. The antigen is not known. This entry comes from a study of cytomegalovirus exposure and HLA in healthy donors. Study results and caveats: With DRB1 most and HLA-C fewest, TCR association rates differed between HLA loci in a later analysis. The sole available immune exposure information was CMV serostatus.

The PCR made use of 60 Vbeta and 13 Jbeta primers. Some clones are missing from TCRdb's copy, which holds only in-frame ones; the method was immunoSEQ multiplex PCR. The sample has about 150,000 clones; 70% to 80% are singletons. Sequencing was carried out using PBMCs. The receptor's source is a man younger than 40 in good health and CMV-seronegative.

CDR3: CSLRETSGYNEQFF. The CDR3 DNA sequence: TGCAGCCTGAGGGAAACTAGCGGATACAATGAGCAGTTCTTC. The J gene is TRBJ2-1, the V gene TRBV29-1, with 8 bases aligning to TRBD2. Looked up from germline, CDR1 is SQVTM and CDR2 is ANQGSEA. The CDR3 extends over 14 amino acids. The junction had 10 bases not matched to a gene; V was cut back by 8 bases and J by 4 bases.